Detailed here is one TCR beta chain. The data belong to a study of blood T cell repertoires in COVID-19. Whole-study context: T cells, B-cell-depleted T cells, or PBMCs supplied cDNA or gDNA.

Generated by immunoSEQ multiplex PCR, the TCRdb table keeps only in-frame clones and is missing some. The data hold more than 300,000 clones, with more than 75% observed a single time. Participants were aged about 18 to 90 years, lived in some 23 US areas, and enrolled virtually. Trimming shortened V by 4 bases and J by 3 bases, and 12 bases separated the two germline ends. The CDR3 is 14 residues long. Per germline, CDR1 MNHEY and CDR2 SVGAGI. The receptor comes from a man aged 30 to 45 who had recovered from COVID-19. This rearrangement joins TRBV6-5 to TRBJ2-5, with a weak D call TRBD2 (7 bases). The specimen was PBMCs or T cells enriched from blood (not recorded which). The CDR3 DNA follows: TGTGCCAGCAGTTTGTGGGAGGGGGAAGAGACCCAGTACTTC. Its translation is CASSLWEGEETQYF.